Below, 29 T cell receptor beta chains from the same sample are listed, as sequenced in a study of OX40 agonist ivuxolimab in advanced cancers. Profiling relied on immunoSEQ multiplex PCR, and the TCRdb table lists in-frame clones only, not all of them. The data show more than 40,000 clones, around nine tenths seen once. The source was CD4+ or CD8+ T cells sorted from blood, collected in a trial of the OX40 agonist ivuxolimab. Every receptor here comes from an adult with an advanced solid tumor such as melanoma, head and neck, liver or kidney cancer.

The DNA for the CDR3 is TGTGCCAGCAGCTTCCCAGGGGAGGTAATCGAGCAGTACTTC. Translation gives CASSFPGEVIEQYF. V gene TRBV7-9 combines with J gene TRBJ2-7; D may match TRBD1 or TRBD2 (6 bases each). Trimming took off 3 bases at V and 6 bases at J, with 15 bases between the two ends. Per the germline V gene, CDR1 is SEHNR and CDR2 is FQNEAQ (reference sequence). The CDR3 runs 14 residues.

The J gene is TRBJ2-5, the V gene TRBV28; D unresolved. The germline gives CDR1 MDHEN, CDR2 SYDVKM. The ends were cut back, 6 bases at V and 2 bases at J, with 13 bases in the middle. The CDR3 totals 14 residues. The CDR3 protein is CASSWPGGQETQYF. The CDR3 bases are TGTGCCAGCAGCTGGCCTGGCGGACAAGAGACCCAGTACTTC. The full variable domain, its missing parts supplied by reference TRBV28 and TRBJ2-5, is DVKVTQSSRYLVKRTGEKVFLECVQDMDHENMFWYRQDPGLGLRLIYFSYDVKMKEKGDIPEGYSVSREKKERFSLILESASTNQTSMYLCASSWPGGQETQYFGPGTRLLVL.

V gene TRBV18 combines with J gene TRBJ2-7; no clear D gene. Germline CDR1 KGHSH, CDR2 LQKENI. This CDR3 comprises 11 residues. V lost 6 bases to trimming and J lost 7 bases, with 10 bases between them. The DNA for the CDR3 is TGTGCCAGCTCCCTGGATGGGGAGCAGTACTTC. This encodes CASSLDGEQYF.

The rearrangement links TRBV29-1 to TRBJ2-5; D unresolved. Germline V CDR1 and CDR2: SQVTM, ANQGSEA. Trimming removed 7 bases at V and 3 bases at J, with 6 bases between. The CDR3 consists of 10 residues. CDR3 residues: CSGSKETQYF. The CDR3 DNA is TGCAGCGGTTCTAAAGAGACCCAGTACTTC. Together with reference TRBV29-1 and TRBJ2-5, the CDR3 gives the full variable domain: SAVISQKPSRDICQRGTSLTIQCQVDSQVTMMFWYRQQPGQSLTLIATANQGSEATYESGFVIDKFPISRPNLTFSTLTVSNMSPEDSSIYLCSGSKETQYFGPGTRLLVL.

The chain is built from TRBV28 and TRBJ2-5; D is uncertain. The ends were cut back, 7 bases at V and 2 bases at J, with 17 bases in the middle. The CDR3 length is 15 residues. Germline CDR1 and CDR2: MDHEN and SYDVKM. The CDR3 loop reads CASTAGPRPQETQYF. Here the CDR3 DNA reads TGTGCCAGCACAGCCGGCCCCAGGCCTCAAGAGACCCAGTACTTC. The variable domain in full, completed from reference TRBV28 and TRBJ2-5, reads DVKVTQSSRYLVKRTGEKVFLECVQDMDHENMFWYRQDPGLGLRLIYFSYDVKMKEKGDIPEGYSVSREKKERFSLILESASTNQTSMYLCASTAGPRPQETQYFGPGTRLLVL.

This chain joins TRBV10-3 and TRBJ2-2; 8 bases map to TRBD2. The V segment lost 8 bases and the J segment 3 bases; nucleotides outside the gene matches: 8. This CDR3 is 15 amino acids long. Germline CDR1 reads ENHRY; CDR2 reads SYGVKD. CDR3 sequence (DNA): TGTGCCATCGGGCAGGCAGCGGGAGACACCGGGGAGCTGTTTTTT. It is translated as CAIGQAAGDTGELFF.

The chain links TRBV15 to TRBJ1-4; tentative D call: TRBD1 (5 bases). The germline CDR1 and CDR2 sequences are LNHNV and YYDKDF (reference sequence). This CDR3 contains 14 residues. Trimming took off 0 bases at V and 8 bases at J, with 10 bases between the two ends. CDR3 protein: CATSREGVGEKLFF. CDR3 coding DNA: TGTGCCACCAGCAGAGAAGGGGTCGGGGAAAAACTGTTTTTT.

This clone was recorded only once. The chain joins TRBV19 to TRBJ1-5; TRBD1 is a possible D gene (6 bases). CDR1 and CDR2 (germline): LNHDA, SQIVND (reference sequence). The V end was cut by 6 bases, the J end by 0 bases, with 15 bases between. The length of the CDR3 is 16 residues. In DNA, the CDR3 is TGTGCCAGTAGGGGGGGCAGGGGAAATAGCAATCAGCCCCAGCATTTT. Translation: CASRGGRGNSNQPQHF. The full variable domain, rest sourced from reference TRBV19 and TRBJ1-5, is DGGITQSPKYLFRKEGQNVTLSCEQNLNHDAMYWYRQDPGQGLRLIYYSQIVNDFQKGDIAEGYSVSREKKESFPLTVTSAQKNPTAFYLCASRGGRGNSNQPQHFGDGTRLSIL.

The J gene is TRBJ2-1, the V gene TRBV28; 7 nucleotides match TRBD2. The CDR3 length is 14 residues. Germline-derived CDR1 and CDR2 are MDHEN and SYDVKM. V lost 5 bases and J lost 10; bases outside the gene matches: 11. DNA for the CDR3: TGTGCCAGCAGTACCAACCTAGCGGTTGGGGAGCAGTTCTTC. Translating it yields CASSTNLAVGEQFF.

V usage is TRBV18 and J usage is TRBJ1-5; TRBD1 aligns across 10 bases. The trim removed 4 bases at V and 0 bases at J, leaving 0 bases unmatched. Germline lookup yields CDR1 KGHSH and CDR2 LQKENI. The CDR3 sequence is 15 residues long. CDR3 nucleotides: TGTGCCAGCTCACGGGACAGGGGTAGCAATCAGCCCCAGCATTTT. Translation gives CASSRDRGSNQPQHF. Combining the CDR3 with reference TRBV18 and TRBJ1-5 gives the whole variable domain NAGVMQNPRHLVRRRGQEARLRCSPMKGHSHVYWYRQLPEEGLKFMVYLQKENIIDESGMPKERFSAEFPKEGPSILRIQQVVRGDSAAYFCASSRDRGSNQPQHFGDGTRLSIL.

This clone was recorded a few times. The chain combines TRBV30 with TRBJ2-1; D is perhaps TRBD2 (5 bases). V shed 4 bases and J shed 9 bases, with 16 bases lying between them. The CDR3 covers 13 residues. Germline CDR1 and CDR2: GTSNPN and SVGIG (reference sequence). The CDR3 sequence: CAWTRTRSGEQFF. The CDR3 DNA reads TGTGCCTGGACTAGGACTCGTTCCGGTGAGCAGTTCTTC.

The CDR3 DNA reads TGTGCCAGTAGTAGGTGGGATACGCAGTATTTT. It specifies CASSRWDTQYF. This chain links TRBV19 with TRBJ2-3, with D unclear. Germline CDR1 is LNHDA and CDR2 is SQIVND (reference sequence). V lost 4 bases and J lost 6, with 5 bases in between. The length of the CDR3 is 11 residues.

The rearrangement links TRBV11-2 to TRBJ2-2; 12 nucleotides agree with TRBD2. Per the germline V gene, CDR1 is SGHAT and CDR2 is FQNNGV. Trimming removed 4 bases from V and 3 bases from J; junction bases left unmatched: 3. The CDR3 is 16 amino acids. The CDR3: CASSSGLAGYTGELFF. In nucleotides, the CDR3 is TGTGCCAGCAGCTCCGGACTAGCGGGATACACCGGGGAGCTGTTTTTT.

The CDR3 coding sequence is TGTGCCAGCAGCTTAGTCAGGGTTCCGGATACGCAGTATTTT. Amino acids: CASSLVRVPDTQYF. The genes are TRBV7-9 and TRBJ2-3; TRBD1 is a possible D gene (5 bases). Trimming stripped 1 base from V and 6 bases from J, with 11 bases between. The CDR3 has 14 residues. Per germline, CDR1 SEHNR and CDR2 FQNEAQ (reference sequence).

This chain links TRBV6-1 with TRBJ1-1; D is ambiguous. Trimming removed 10 bases at V and 8 bases at J, with 8 bases between. The germline V gene encodes CDR1 MNHNS and CDR2 SASEGT. The CDR3 is made up of 9 amino acids. Here the CDR3 DNA reads TGTGCCACCGTGCGGGAAGCTTTCTTT. The encoded protein is CATVREAFF.

This rearrangement joins TRBV11-2 to TRBJ2-3; tentative D call: TRBD2 (6 bases). CDR1 and CDR2 (germline): SGHAT, FQNNGV. The CDR3 covers 13 residues. Deletions cut 6 bases from V and 3 bases from J, with 10 bases between. The CDR3 is CASRFSGTDTQYF. The CDR3 coding sequence is TGTGCCAGCAGGTTTAGCGGAACAGATACGCAGTATTTT.

The J gene is TRBJ1-4, the V gene TRBV15, with 8 bases matching TRBD1. Per germline, CDR1 LNHNV and CDR2 YYDKDF (reference sequence). V lost 3 bases, J lost 8 bases, and 8 bases stayed unmatched. CDR3 length: 15 residues. CDR3 nucleotide sequence: TGTGCCACCAGCAGGGACAGGGCAGAATGGGAAAAACTGTTTTTT. Encoded protein: CATSRDRAEWEKLFF.

The chain recombines TRBV23-1 with TRBJ2-7; the match to TRBD1 covers 7 bases. TRBV23-1 qualifies as an ORF whose function is uncertain. V was clipped by 4 bases and J by 5 bases; unmatched bases: 11. The CDR3 extends over 15 amino acids. The CDR3: CASSPIPGQNNEQYF. CDR3 nucleotides: TGCGCCAGCAGTCCGATACCGGGACAGAATAACGAGCAGTACTTC.

This clone occurred once. The V gene is TRBV28, the J gene TRBJ2-5; D call uncertain. The CDR3 spans 13 residues. Germline lookup yields CDR1 MDHEN and CDR2 SYDVKM. The V gene lost 4 bases and the J gene lost 5 bases, with 11 bases spanning the gap. The CDR3 loop reads CASSSFSIETQYF. The CDR3 DNA sequence: TGTGCCAGCAGTTCATTTTCAATTGAGACCCAGTACTTC.

This chain uses TRBV7-9 with TRBJ2-5; 8 nucleotides line up with TRBD1. Germline V gene lookup returns CDR1 SEHNR and CDR2 FQNEAQ (reference sequence). The CDR3 covers 16 residues. Trimming at V came to 4 bases and at J to 0 bases, leaving 7 bases not matched to a gene. CDR3 nucleotides: TGTGCCAGCAGCTCTAACAGGGGGTTTAACCAAGAGACCCAGTACTTC. It yields the protein CASSSNRGFNQETQYF. Looking up the rest from reference TRBV7-9 and TRBJ2-5 gives the full variable domain: DTGVSQNPRHKITKRGQNVTFRCDPISEHNRLYWYRQTLGQGPEFLTYFQNEAQLEKSRLLSDRFSAERPKGSFSTLEIQRTEQGDSAMYLCASSSNRGFNQETQYFGPGTRLLVL.

The chain recombines TRBV5-4 with TRBJ2-1; TRBD2 matches at 12 bases. CDR3 length: 15 residues. The germline V gene has CDR1 SGHNT and CDR2 YYREEE (reference sequence). The V segment lost 3 bases and the J segment 7 bases; nucleotides outside the gene matches: 5. CDR3 region: CASSWLAGGDNEQFF. The CDR3 bases are TGTGCCAGCAGCTGGCTAGCGGGAGGGGATAATGAGCAGTTCTTC.

The chain uses TRBV30 and TRBJ2-1, with D uncertain. The V gene's germline CDR1 is GTSNPN and CDR2 SVGIG (reference sequence). The CDR3 consists of 10 residues. Deletions cut 2 bases from V and 16 bases from J, with 12 bases between. The CDR3 coding sequence is TGTGCCTGGAGTCTGGGGAAAGCATTCTTC. Amino acid sequence: CAWSLGKAFF.

The chain is built from TRBV4-3 and TRBJ2-5, with D maybe TRBD1 (6 bases). Per germline, CDR1 LGHNA and CDR2 YSLEER. Trimming pared 1 base from V and 3 bases from J, leaving 9 bases between. This CDR3 has 14 residues. Here the CDR3 reads CASSQAQGEETQYF. The CDR3 DNA reads TGCGCCAGCAGCCAAGCACAGGGAGAAGAGACCCAGTACTTC.

The V gene is TRBV28, the J gene TRBJ1-2; D gene unclear. The CDR3 covers 15 residues. Per germline, CDR1 MDHEN and CDR2 SYDVKM. V lost 3 bases and J lost 0, with 11 bases in between. CDR3 DNA: TGTGCCAGCAGTTTTGTCCAGGCCACTAACTATGGCTACACCTTC. It encodes CASSFVQATNYGYTF.

J is TRBJ2-4 and V is TRBV28; D not resolved. CDR1 and CDR2 (germline): MDHEN, SYDVKM. Trimming cost V 5 bases and J 0 bases, with 11 bases left between them. CDR3 length: 15 amino acids. The CDR3 region has the DNA TGTGCCAGCAGTATGAGCTCATTAGCCAAAAACATTCAGTACTTC. It is translated as CASSMSSLAKNIQYF. Drawing the rest from reference TRBV28 and TRBJ2-4, the complete variable domain is DVKVTQSSRYLVKRTGEKVFLECVQDMDHENMFWYRQDPGLGLRLIYFSYDVKMKEKGDIPEGYSVSREKKERFSLILESASTNQTSMYLCASSMSSLAKNIQYFGAGTRLSVL.

The rearrangement links TRBV19 to TRBJ2-7; D may be TRBD1 (6 bases). CDR1 and CDR2 (germline): LNHDA, SQIVND (reference sequence). V was pared by 6 bases and J by 4 bases, with 13 bases between. The CDR3 totals 13 residues. The DNA of the CDR3 is TGTGCCAGTAGCCCGACCACAGGGTACGAGCAGTACTTC. Translating it yields CASSPTTGYEQYF.

CDR3 loop: CSVGFRGRRDEQYF. In DNA, the CDR3 is TGCAGCGTGGGATTCAGGGGGCGCAGAGACGAGCAGTACTTC. V usage is TRBV29-1 and J usage is TRBJ2-7; the match to TRBD1 covers 8 bases. Germline loops: CDR1 SQVTM, CDR2 ANQGSEA. The CDR3 consists of 14 residues. V lost 6 bases, J lost 5 bases, and 12 bases stayed unmatched.

This clone showed up just a few times. This chain links TRBV7-3 with TRBJ2-1; maybe TRBD1 (5 bases). Germline V CDR1 and CDR2: SGHTA, FQGTGA. CDR3 length equals 13 residues. Trimming left V 3 bases short and J 6 bases short, with 9 bases between. DNA for the CDR3: TGTGCCAGCAGCTTGGGGCTGGTCAATGAGCAGTTCTTC. This sequence encodes CASSLGLVNEQFF.

In DNA, the CDR3 is TGTGCCAGCAGTTTAGAGTACGAGCAGTACTTC. Translated, it gives CASSLEYEQYF. The chain has TRBV28 and TRBJ2-7; D remains ambiguous. Per germline, CDR1 MDHEN and CDR2 SYDVKM. CDR3 size: 11 residues. The V and J ends lost 2 bases and 4 bases respectively, with 3 bases between them.